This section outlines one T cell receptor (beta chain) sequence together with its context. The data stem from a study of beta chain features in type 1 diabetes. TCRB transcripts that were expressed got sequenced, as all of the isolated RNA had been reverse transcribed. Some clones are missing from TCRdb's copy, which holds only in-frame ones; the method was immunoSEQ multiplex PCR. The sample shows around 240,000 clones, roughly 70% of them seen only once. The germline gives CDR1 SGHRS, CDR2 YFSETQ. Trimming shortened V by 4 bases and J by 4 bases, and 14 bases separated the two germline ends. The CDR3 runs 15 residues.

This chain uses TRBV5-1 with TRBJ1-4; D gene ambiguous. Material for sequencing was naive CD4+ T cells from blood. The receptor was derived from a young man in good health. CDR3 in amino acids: CASSPGAVSNEKLFF. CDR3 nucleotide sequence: TGCGCCAGCAGCCCGGGAGCGGTTAGTAATGAAAAACTGTTTTTT.